Listed below are T cell receptor beta chains from one sample, sequenced in a study of cytomegalovirus exposure and HLA in healthy donors. Repertoires were generated with immunoSEQ multiplex PCR, while TCRdb's copy carries only in-frame clones and drops some. This table has about 200,000 clones, about three quarters appearing once. The material sequenced was PBMCs. These receptors were collected from a woman aged 40 to 50 in good health and CMV-seronegative. Both conserved end residues are part of each CDR3. The D gene is left open where the match is weak. The listing skips clone size in some rows; elsewhere it reads once, few, many or a size class.

-	TRBV7-9	TRBJ2-1	TRBD2	TGTGCCAGCAGCTTAGTAGCTAGCGGGATTTTCAATGAGCAGTTCTTC	CASSLVASGIFNEQFF
once	TRBV4-3	TRBJ1-5	TRBD1	TGCGCCAGCAGCCAAGAGGAAGGGGGCGGTCAGCCCCAGCATTTT	CASSQEEGGGQPQHF
-	TRBV5-1	TRBJ1-1	-	TGCGCCAGCAGCTTGGAGGGGCTGAACACTGAAGCTTTCTTT	CASSLEGLNTEAFF
-	TRBV6-1	TRBJ2-1	TRBD1	TGTGCCAGCAGTGAACAGGGACAGAACAATGAGCAGTTCTTC	CASSEQGQNNEQFF
-	TRBV27	TRBJ2-1	TRBD2	TGTGCCAGCAGTTTCCCGGGACTAGCGAGCGAGCAGTTCTTC	CASSFPGLASEQFF
-	TRBV4-1	TRBJ1-1	-	TGCGCCAGCAGCCAAGGAGGAGGGTATGAAGCTTTCTTT	CASSQGGGYEAFF
few	TRBV4-3	TRBJ2-1	TRBD2	TGCGCCAGCAGCCAAGTGGGCGGGGGATACAATGAGCAGTTCTTC	CASSQVGGGYNEQFF
-	TRBV30	TRBJ1-2	TRBD1	TGTGCCTGGAGTGTAAAGGCAGGGGGAGGCTACACCTTC	CAWSVKAGGGYTF
-	TRBV11-3	TRBJ1-2	-	TGTGCCAGCAGCTTAGAGGCCGGGACATCCGATGGCTACACCTTC	CASSLEAGTSDGYTF
-	TRBV19	TRBJ1-6	-	TGTGCCAGTAGCCCCGGGGGCTCCTATAATTCACCCCTCCACTTT	CASSPGGSYNSPLHF
-	TRBV4-2	TRBJ1-2	-	TGTGCCAGCAGCCAGGCGGGAGGCAGGGTCTTCTATGGCTACACCTTC	CASSQAGGRVFYGYTF
-	TRBV7-2	TRBJ2-5	-	TGTGCCAGCAGCCTCGCGGGGATAGCCGGAGAGACCCAGTACTTC	CASSLAGIAGETQYF
-	TRBV28	TRBJ1-2	-	TGTGCCAGCACGGAGGGGATTGGCTATGGCTACACCTTC	CASTEGIGYGYTF
-	TRBV5-1	TRBJ1-6	-	TGCGCCAGCAGCTCCCGACAGGCCTCCTATAATTCACCCCTCCACTTT	CASSSRQASYNSPLHF
-	TRBV7-2	TRBJ1-2	-	TGTGCCAGCAGCTTGGGAGGGGGTTATGGCTACACCTTC	CASSLGGGYGYTF
once	TRBV5-1	TRBJ1-1	TRBD1	TGCGCCAGCAGCCCGCAGGGGGCGAACACTGAAGCTTTCTTT	CASSPQGANTEAFF
-	TRBV30	TRBJ2-3	-	TGTGCCTGGAGTGATTTGCGGGATTTTGGCACAGATACGCAGTATTTT	CAWSDLRDFGTDTQYF
few	TRBV5-1	TRBJ2-1	TRBD2	TGCGCCAGCAGCTTGGGGGTAGCGGGGTACAATGAGCAGTTCTTC	CASSLGVAGYNEQFF
-	TRBV7-9	TRBJ2-1	TRBD2	TGTGCCAGCGCTACTAGCGGGAAATACAATGAGCAGTTCTTC	CASATSGKYNEQFF
-	TRBV30	TRBJ2-3	-	TGTGCCTGGATAGGACTCACAGATACGCAGTATTTT	CAWIGLTDTQYF
-	TRBV10-3	TRBJ2-1	-	TGTGCCATCAGTGAGTCCAATTACAATGAGCAGTTCTTC	CAISESNYNEQFF